This note documents a single T cell receptor beta chain sequence. The target antigen is unknown. This sample stems from a study of T cells in localized non-small cell lung cancer. Study outcomes and limitations: Out of the top 100 tumor clones, a median about 50 were seen in adjacent lung. Peak T cell clonality was found in uninvolved adjacent lung, exceeding tumor. Longer overall survival associated with higher blood T cell density; shorter survival with higher adjacent-lung clonality.

The CDR3 sequence is 15 residues long. Germline lookup yields CDR1 SGHVS and CDR2 FNYEAQ. Losses at the gene ends were 5 bases for V and 3 bases for J; bases not matched to a gene: 3. Clones were sequenced by immunoSEQ multiplex PCR, and TCRdb holds only the in-frame ones, with some missing. Altogether 4,700 or so clones are present, 30% to 40% being singletons, with the ten largest covering around 17%. The chain has TRBV7-6 and TRBJ2-3; 12 bases agree with TRBD2. The receptor was isolated from a man between 40 and 70 years old with stage II squamous cell lung carcinoma. Sequenced here: lung tumor tissue, sampled before any cancer treatment. CDR3 sequence (DNA): TGTGCCAGCAGCCAGGGACTAGCGGGTACAGATACGCAGTATTTT. Its protein is CASSQGLAGTDTQYF. The variable domain in full, completed from reference TRBV7-6 and TRBJ2-3, reads GAGVSQSPRYKVTKRGQDVALRCDPISGHVSLYWYRQALGQGPEFLTYFNYEAQQDKSGLPNDRFSAERPEGSISTLTIQRTEQRDSAMYRCASSQGLAGTDTQYFGPGTRLTVL.